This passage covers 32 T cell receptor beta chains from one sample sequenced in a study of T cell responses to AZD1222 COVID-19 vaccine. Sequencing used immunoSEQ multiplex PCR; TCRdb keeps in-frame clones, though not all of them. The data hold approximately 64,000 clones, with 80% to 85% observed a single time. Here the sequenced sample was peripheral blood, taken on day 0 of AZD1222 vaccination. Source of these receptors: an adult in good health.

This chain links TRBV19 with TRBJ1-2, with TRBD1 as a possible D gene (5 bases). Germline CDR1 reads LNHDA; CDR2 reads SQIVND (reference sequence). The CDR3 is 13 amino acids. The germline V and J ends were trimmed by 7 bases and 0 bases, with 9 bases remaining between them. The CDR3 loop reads CASNPGTNYGYTF. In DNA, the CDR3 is TGTGCCAGTAACCCAGGGACTAACTATGGCTACACCTTC.

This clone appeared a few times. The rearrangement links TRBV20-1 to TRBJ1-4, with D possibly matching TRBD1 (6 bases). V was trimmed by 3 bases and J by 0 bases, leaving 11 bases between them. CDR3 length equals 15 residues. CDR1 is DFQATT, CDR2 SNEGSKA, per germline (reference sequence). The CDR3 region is CSASLDSTTNEKLFF. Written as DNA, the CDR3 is TGCAGTGCTAGTTTGGACAGCACAACTAATGAAAAACTGTTTTTT.

In nucleotides, the CDR3 is TGTGCCAGCAGTAAGAGAGGGGGCGCGGGGGTCTACACCTTC. This codes for CASSKRGGAGVYTF. The chain recombines TRBV6-5 with TRBJ1-2, with 7 nucleotides matching TRBD1. V gave up 5 bases and J gave up 10 bases; unmatched junction bases: 13. The CDR3 runs 14 residues. Per the germline V gene, CDR1 is MNHEY and CDR2 is SVGAGI.

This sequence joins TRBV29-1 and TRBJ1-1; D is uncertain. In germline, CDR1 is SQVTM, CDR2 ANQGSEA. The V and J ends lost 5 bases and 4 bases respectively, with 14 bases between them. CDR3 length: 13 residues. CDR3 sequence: CSVTEGGGTEAFF. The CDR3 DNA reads TGCAGCGTTACGGAGGGAGGCGGCACTGAAGCTTTCTTT.

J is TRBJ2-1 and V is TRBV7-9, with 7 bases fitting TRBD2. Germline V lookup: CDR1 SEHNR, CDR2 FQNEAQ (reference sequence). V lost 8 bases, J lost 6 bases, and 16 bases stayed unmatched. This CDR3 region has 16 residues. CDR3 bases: TGTGCCAGCTTCCAAAAGCGGGGCCTGGGGTCCAATGAGCAGTTCTTC. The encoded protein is CASFQKRGLGSNEQFF.

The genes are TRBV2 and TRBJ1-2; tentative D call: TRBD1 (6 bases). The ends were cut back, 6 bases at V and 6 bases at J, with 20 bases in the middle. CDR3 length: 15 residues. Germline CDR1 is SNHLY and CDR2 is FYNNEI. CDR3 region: CASSGFQGQSHGYTF. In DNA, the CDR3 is TGTGCCAGCAGCGGTTTTCAGGGGCAATCACATGGCTACACCTTC.

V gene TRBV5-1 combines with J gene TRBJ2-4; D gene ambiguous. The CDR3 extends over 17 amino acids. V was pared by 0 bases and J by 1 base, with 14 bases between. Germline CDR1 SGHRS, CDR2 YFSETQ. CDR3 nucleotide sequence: TGCGCCAGCAGCTTGGCATGGAGTAAATCGGCCAAAAACATTCAGTACTTC. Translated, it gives CASSLAWSKSAKNIQYF.

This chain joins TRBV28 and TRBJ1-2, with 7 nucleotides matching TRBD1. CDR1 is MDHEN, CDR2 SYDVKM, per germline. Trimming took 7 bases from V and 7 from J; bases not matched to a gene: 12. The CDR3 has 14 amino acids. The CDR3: CASTLQAGGGGYTF. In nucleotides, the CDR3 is TGTGCCAGCACCCTTCAGGCAGGGGGTGGTGGCTACACCTTC.

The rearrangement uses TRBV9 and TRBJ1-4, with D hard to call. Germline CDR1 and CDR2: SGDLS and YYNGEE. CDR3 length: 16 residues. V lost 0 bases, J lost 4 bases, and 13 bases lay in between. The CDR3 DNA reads TGTGCCAGCAGCGTAGATGTGGAATTGAATAATGAAAAACTGTTTTTT. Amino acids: CASSVDVELNNEKLFF.

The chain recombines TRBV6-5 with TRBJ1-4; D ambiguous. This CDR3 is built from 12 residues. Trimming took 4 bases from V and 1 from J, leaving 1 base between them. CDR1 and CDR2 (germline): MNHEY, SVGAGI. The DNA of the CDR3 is TGTGCCAGCAGTTTAACTAATGAAAAACTGTTTTTT. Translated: CASSLTNEKLFF.

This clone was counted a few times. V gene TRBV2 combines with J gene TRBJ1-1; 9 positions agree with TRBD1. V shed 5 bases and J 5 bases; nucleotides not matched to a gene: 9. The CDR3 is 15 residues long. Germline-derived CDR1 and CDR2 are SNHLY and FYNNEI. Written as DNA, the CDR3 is TGTGCCAGCAGTTCAATCGGGACAGGGTTAACTGAAGCTTTCTTT. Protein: CASSSIGTGLTEAFF.

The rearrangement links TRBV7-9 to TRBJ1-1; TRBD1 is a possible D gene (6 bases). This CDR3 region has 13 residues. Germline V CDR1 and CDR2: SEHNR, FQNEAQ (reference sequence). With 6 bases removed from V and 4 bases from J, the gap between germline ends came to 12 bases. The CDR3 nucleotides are TGTGCCAGCAGAAGCATACAGGGCACTGAAGCTTTCTTT. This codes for CASRSIQGTEAFF.

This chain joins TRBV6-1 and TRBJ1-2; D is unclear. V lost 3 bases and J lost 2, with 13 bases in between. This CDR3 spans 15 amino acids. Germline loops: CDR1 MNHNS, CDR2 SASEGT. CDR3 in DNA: TGTGCCAGCAGTGATCGCCCGCCGATAAACTATGGCTACACCTTC. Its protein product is CASSDRPPINYGYTF.

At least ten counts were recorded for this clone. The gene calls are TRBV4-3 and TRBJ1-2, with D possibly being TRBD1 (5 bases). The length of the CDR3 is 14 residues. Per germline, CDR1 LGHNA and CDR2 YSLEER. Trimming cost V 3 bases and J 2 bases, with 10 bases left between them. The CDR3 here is CASSQSDRNYGYTF. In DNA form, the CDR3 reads TGCGCCAGCAGCCAGTCTGACAGAAACTATGGCTACACCTTC.

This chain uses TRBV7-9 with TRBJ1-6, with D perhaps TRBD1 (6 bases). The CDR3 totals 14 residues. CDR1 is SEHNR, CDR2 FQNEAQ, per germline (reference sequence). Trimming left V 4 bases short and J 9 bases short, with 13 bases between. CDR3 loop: CASSYTGTGSPLHF. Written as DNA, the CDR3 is TGTGCCAGCAGCTATACAGGGACCGGTTCACCCCTCCACTTT.

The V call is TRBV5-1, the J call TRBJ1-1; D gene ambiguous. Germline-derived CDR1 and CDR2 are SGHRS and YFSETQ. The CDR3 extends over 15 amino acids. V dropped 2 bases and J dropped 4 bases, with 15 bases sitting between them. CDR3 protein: CASSFSTGGSTEAFF. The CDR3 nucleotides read TGCGCCAGCAGCTTTTCGACCGGAGGGAGCACTGAAGCTTTCTTT.

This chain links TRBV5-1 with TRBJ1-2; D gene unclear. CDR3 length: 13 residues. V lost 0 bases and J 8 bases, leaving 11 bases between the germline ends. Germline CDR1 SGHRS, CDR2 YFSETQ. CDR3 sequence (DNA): TGCGCCAGCAGCTTGGATGGGGTCGTCGGCTACACCTTC. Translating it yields CASSLDGVVGYTF. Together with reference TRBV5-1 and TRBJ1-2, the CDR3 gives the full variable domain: KAGVTQTPRYLIKTRGQQVTLSCSPISGHRSVSWYQQTPGQGLQFLFEYFSETQRNKGNFPGRFSGRQFSNSRSEMNVSTLELGDSALYLCASSLDGVVGYTFGSGTRLTVV.

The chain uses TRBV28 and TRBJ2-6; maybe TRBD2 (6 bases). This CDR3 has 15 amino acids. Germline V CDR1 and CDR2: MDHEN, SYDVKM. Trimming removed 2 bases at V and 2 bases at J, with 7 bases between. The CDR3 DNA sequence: TGTGCCAGCAGTTTAGGGGGGACTGGGGCCAACGTCCTGACTTTC. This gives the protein CASSLGGTGANVLTF.

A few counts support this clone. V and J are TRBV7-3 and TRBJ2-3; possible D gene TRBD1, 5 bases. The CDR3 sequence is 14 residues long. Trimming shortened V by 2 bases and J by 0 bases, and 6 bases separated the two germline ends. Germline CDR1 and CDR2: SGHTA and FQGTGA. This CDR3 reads CASSLDSSTDTQYF. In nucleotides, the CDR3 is TGTGCCAGCAGCTTAGACAGTAGCACAGATACGCAGTATTTT.

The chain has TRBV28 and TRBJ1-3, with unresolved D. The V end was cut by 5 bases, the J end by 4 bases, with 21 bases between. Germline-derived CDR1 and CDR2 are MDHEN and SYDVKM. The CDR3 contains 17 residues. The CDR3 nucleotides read TGTGCCAGCAGTCCTAACTTCCCGGGAGGGTCCGGAAACACCATATATTTT. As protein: CASSPNFPGGSGNTIYF.

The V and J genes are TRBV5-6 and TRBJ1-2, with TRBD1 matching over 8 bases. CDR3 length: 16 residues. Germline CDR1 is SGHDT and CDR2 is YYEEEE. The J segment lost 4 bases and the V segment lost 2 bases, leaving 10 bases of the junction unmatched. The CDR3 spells CASSFVAGGTVYGYTF. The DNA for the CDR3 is TGTGCCAGCAGCTTCGTTGCAGGGGGCACCGTCTATGGCTACACCTTC. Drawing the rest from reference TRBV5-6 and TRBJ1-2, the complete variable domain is DAGVTQSPTHLIKTRGQQVTLRCSPKSGHDTVSWYQQALGQGPQFIFQYYEEEERQRGNFPDRFSGHQFPNYSSELNVNALLLGDSALYLCASSFVAGGTVYGYTFGSGTRLTVV.

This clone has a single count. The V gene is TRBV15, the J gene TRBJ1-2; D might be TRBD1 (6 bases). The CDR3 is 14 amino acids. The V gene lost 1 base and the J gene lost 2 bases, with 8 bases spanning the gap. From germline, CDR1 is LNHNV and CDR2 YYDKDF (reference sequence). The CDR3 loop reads CATSRGQGNYGYTF. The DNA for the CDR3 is TGTGCCACCAGCAGAGGTCAGGGGAACTATGGCTACACCTTC.

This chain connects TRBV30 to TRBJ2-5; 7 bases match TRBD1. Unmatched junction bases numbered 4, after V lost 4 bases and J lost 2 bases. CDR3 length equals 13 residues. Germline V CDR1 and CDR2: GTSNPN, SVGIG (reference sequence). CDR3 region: CAWNRGRQETQYF. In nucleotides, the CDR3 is TGTGCCTGGAACAGGGGTCGTCAAGAGACCCAGTACTTC.

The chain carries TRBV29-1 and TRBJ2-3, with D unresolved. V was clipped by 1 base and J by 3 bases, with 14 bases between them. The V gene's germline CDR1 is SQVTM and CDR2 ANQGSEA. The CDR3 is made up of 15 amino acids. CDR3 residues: CSVEASSLRTDTQYF. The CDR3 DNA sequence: TGCAGCGTTGAAGCGTCCTCCTTAAGGACAGATACGCAGTATTTT.

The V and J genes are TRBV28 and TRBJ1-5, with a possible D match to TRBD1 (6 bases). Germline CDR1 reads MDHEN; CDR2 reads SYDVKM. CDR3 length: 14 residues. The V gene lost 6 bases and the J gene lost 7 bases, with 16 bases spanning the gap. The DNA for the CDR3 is TGTGCCAGCAGAACAGACAGGACCCGACAGCCCCAGCATTTT. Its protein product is CASRTDRTRQPQHF. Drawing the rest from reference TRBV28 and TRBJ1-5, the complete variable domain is DVKVTQSSRYLVKRTGEKVFLECVQDMDHENMFWYRQDPGLGLRLIYFSYDVKMKEKGDIPEGYSVSREKKERFSLILESASTNQTSMYLCASRTDRTRQPQHFGDGTRLSIL.

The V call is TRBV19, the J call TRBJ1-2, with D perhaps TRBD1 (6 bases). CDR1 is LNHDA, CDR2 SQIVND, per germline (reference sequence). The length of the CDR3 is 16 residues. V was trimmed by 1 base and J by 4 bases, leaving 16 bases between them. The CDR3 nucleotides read TGTGCCAGTAGTATAGGGCCGACGGGGGCAAGCTATGGCTACACCTTC. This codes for CASSIGPTGASYGYTF.

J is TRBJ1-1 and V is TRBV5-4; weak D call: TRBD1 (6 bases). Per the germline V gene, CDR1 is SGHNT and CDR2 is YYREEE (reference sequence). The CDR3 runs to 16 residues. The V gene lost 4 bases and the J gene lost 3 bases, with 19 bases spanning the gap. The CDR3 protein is CASSRDTNSRHTEAFF. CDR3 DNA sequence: TGTGCCAGCAGCCGGGACACCAACTCACGTCACACTGAAGCTTTCTTT.

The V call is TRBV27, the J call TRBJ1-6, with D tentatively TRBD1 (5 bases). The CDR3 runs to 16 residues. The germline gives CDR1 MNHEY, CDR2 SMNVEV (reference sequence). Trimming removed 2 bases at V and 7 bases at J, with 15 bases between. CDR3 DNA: TGTGCCAGCAGTTTAAGCGGGGTAGGGGCCAATTCACCCCTCCACTTT. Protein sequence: CASSLSGVGANSPLHF.

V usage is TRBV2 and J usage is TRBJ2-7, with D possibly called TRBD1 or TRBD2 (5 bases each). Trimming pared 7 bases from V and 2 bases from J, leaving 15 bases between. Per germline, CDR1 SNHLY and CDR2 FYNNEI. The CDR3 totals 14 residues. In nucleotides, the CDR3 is TGTGCCAGCAACCCAAACCGGGGACCCTACGAGCAGTACTTC. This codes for CASNPNRGPYEQYF.

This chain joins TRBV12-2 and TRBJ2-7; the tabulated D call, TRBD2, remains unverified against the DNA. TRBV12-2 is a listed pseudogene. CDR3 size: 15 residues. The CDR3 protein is CASRPLHGSLYEQYF. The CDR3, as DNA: TGTGCAAGTCGCCCTCTTCACGGGTCGCTATACGAGCAGTACTTC.

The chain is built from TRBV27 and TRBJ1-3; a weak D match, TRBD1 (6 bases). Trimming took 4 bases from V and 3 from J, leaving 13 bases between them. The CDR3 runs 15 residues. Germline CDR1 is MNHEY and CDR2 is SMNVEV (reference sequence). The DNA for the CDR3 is TGTGCCAGCAGTTCGAACACAGGGTTTGGAAACACCATATATTTT. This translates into CASSSNTGFGNTIYF.

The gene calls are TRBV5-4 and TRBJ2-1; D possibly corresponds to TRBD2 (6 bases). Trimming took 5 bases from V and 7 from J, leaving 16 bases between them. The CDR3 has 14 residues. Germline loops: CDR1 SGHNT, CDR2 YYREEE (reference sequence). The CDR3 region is CASRLTGGGNEQFF. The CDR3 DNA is TGTGCCAGCAGGTTAACAGGTGGGGGGAATGAGCAGTTCTTC.